Listed below are T cell receptor beta chains from one sample, sequenced in a study of human T cells and chemical hapten exposure. MiXCR, applied by TCRdb to the RACE reads, yields one record per CDR3 protein. The sample gives fewer than 85,000 distinct CDR3 sequences, 11% of which show up once; roughly 1.6% is in the top ten. The specimen comprised whole blood, sampled in connection with sensitization to the hapten diphenylcyclopropenone (DPC). The source is a man aged 18-30 years with alopecia areata. Some clones in this sample may be carry-over from other donors' samples. Both conserved end residues are part of each CDR3. A D gene is named only where the DNA matches it firmly. Clone size appears in some rows only: once, few, many, or a class for an expanded clone.

CASSEQARWGTEAFF | TGTGCCAGCAGTGAACAAGCCCGATGGGGCACTGAAGCTTTCTTT | TRBV2 | few | NA | TRBJ1-1
CSARFVGSNYGYTF | TGCAGTGCTAGATTTGTTGGCAGTAACTATGGCTACACCTTC | TRBV20-1 | few | NA | TRBJ1-2
CASSFSGGPEETQYF | TGCGCCAGCAGCTTTAGCGGGGGGCCCGAGGAGACCCAGTACTTC | TRBV4-1 | few | TRBD2 | TRBJ2-5
CATSFSPNVLSTDTQYF | TGTGCCACCAGCTTTAGTCCGAACGTCCTGAGCACAGATACGCAGTATTTT | TRBV24-1 | NA | NA | TRBJ2-3
CASSPRQGTNNEQFF | TGCGCCAGCAGCCCCCGGCAGGGGACAAACAATGAGCAGTTCTTC | TRBV4-3 | many | NA | TRBJ2-1
CASSFDSGWNTEAFF | TGTGCCAGCAGCTTTGACAGTGGATGGAACACTGAAGCTTTCTTT | TRBV11-2 | NA | NA | TRBJ1-1
CSPGAEAFF | TGCAGTCCCGGGGCTGAAGCTTTCTTT | TRBV20-1 | few | NA | TRBJ1-1
CASRDDRGGYTF | TGTGCCAGCAGAGACGACAGGGGAGGCTACACCTTC | TRBV6-1 | NA | TRBD1 | TRBJ1-2
CASSPASRVRVTDTQYF | TGTGCCAGCAGCCCGGCATCCAGGGTCCGAGTCACAGATACGCAGTATTTT | TRBV7-9 | NA | NA | TRBJ2-3
CAISAGGADTGELFF | TGTGCCATCAGTGCAGGAGGGGCGGACACCGGGGAGCTGTTTTTT | TRBV10-3 | few | NA | TRBJ2-2
CASSLGLEAGNTIYF | TGTGCCAGCAGCTTGGGTTTGGAAGCTGGAAACACCATATATTTT | TRBV7-2 | NA | NA | TRBJ1-3
CASSPSFLPNTEAFF | TGTGCCAGCAGCCCCTCCTTTCTACCGAACACTGAAGCTTTCTTT | TRBV7-3 | few | NA | TRBJ1-1
CASRGSLTAFF | TGTGCCAGCAGGGGGTCCTTGACGGCTTTCTTT | TRBV2 | few | NA | TRBJ1-1
CASSPVTPGLDRKLFF | TGTGCCAGCAGCCCAGTTACCCCCGGACTCGATCGAAAACTGTTTTTT | TRBV12-3/TRBV12-4 | NA | NA | TRBJ1-4
CASSLRGRSQPQHF | TGTGCCAGCAGTTTAAGGGGGCGCAGTCAGCCCCAGCATTTT | TRBV12-3/TRBV12-4 | NA | TRBD1 | TRBJ1-5
CASSLVQGGDEQYF | TGTGCCAGCAGCTTGGTCCAGGGCGGGGACGAGCAGTACTTC | TRBV5-4 | few | NA | TRBJ2-7
CASSRITDTEAFF | TGTGCCAGCAGTCGGATAACGGACACTGAAGCTTTCTTT | TRBV6-2/TRBV6-3 | many | NA | TRBJ1-1
CASSRDRSSNQPQHF | TGTGCCAGCAGCCGTGACAGGTCTAGCAATCAGCCCCAGCATTTT | TRBV5-4 | NA | NA | TRBJ1-5
CASSWGGGASYEQYF | TGTGCCAGCAGTTGGGGAGGCGGGGCCTCCTACGAGCAGTACTTC | TRBV12-3/TRBV12-4 | NA | NA | TRBJ2-7
CASSLQGRGRPGDTQYF | TGTGCCAGCAGCTTACAGGGACGGGGTCGCCCCGGAGATACGCAGTATTTT | TRBV7-8 | NA | NA | TRBJ2-3
CASSDSGQPNSPLHF | TGCGCCAGCAGTGATTCGGGACAGCCTAATTCACCCCTCCACTTT | TRBV10-1 | NA | TRBD1 | TRBJ1-6
CASSILGPSMNTEAFF | TGCGCCAGCAGCATACTAGGGCCTTCGATGAACACTGAAGCTTTCTTT | TRBV5-1 | many | NA | TRBJ1-1
CSGTRDREQYF | TGCAGCGGGACACGGGATCGAGAGCAGTACTTC | TRBV29-1 | NA | NA | TRBJ2-7
CASSPGGFTDTQYF | TGTGCCAGCAGCCCCGGAGGGTTCACAGATACGCAGTATTTT | TRBV7-6 | many | NA | TRBJ2-3
CASSSGGKNTGELFF | TGTGCCAGCAGTTCCGGTGGGAAGAACACCGGGGAGCTGTTTTTT | TRBV28 | few | NA | TRBJ2-2
CASSEPGRGTDTQYF | TGCGCCAGCAGTGAGCCGGGGAGGGGCACAGATACGCAGTATTTT | TRBV10-2 | few | TRBD2 | TRBJ2-3
CASSLGYDYEQYF | TGTGCCAGCAGCTTAGGCTATGACTACGAGCAGTACTTC | TRBV11-3 | few | NA | TRBJ2-7
CASSYGRDYGYTF | TGCGCCAGCAGCTACGGACGGGACTATGGCTACACCTTC | TRBV4-1 | once | NA | TRBJ1-2
CATSRDPGQGIPEAFF | TGTGCCACCAGCAGGGACCCGGGACAGGGGATTCCTGAAGCTTTCTTT | TRBV15 | few | TRBD1 | TRBJ1-1
CSAGQGKRYTF | TGCAGTGCTGGACAGGGGAAGCGCTACACCTTC | TRBV20-1 | few | TRBD1 | TRBJ1-2
CASSLEGQETSEAFF | TGTGCCAGCAGCTTAGAAGGACAGGAAACCTCTGAAGCTTTCTTT | TRBV11-2 | NA | TRBD1 | TRBJ1-1
CASSQYQPTPTSEAFF | TGTGCCAGCAGCCAATACCAGCCCACGCCGACTTCTGAAGCTTTCTTT | TRBV14 | many | NA | TRBJ1-1
CASSGLGRKGTEAFF | TGTGCCAGTTCCGGGCTCGGGCGCAAAGGCACTGAAGCTTTCTTT | TRBV19 | many | NA | TRBJ1-1
CSAQQGATNEKLFF | TGCAGTGCACAACAGGGTGCAACTAATGAAAAACTGTTTTTT | TRBV20-1 | many | NA | TRBJ1-4
CASSRTRSDTQYF | TGTGCCAGCAGTCGAACTAGGTCAGATACGCAGTATTTT | TRBV27 | NA | NA | TRBJ2-3
CAGRLAGDTQYF | TGTGCCGGACGACTAGCGGGGGATACGCAGTATTTT | TRBV7-2 | few | TRBD2 | TRBJ2-3
CASSLGQSPLHF | TGTGCCAGCAGCTTGGGACAATCACCCCTCCACTTT | TRBV5-6 | many | NA | TRBJ1-6
CASSPGSSNQPQHF | TGTGCCAGCAGTCCAGGGTCGAGCAATCAGCCCCAGCATTTT | TRBV12-3/TRBV12-4 | NA | NA | TRBJ1-5
CSAEGQTFKNIQYF | TGCAGTGCTGAGGGACAGACCTTTAAAAACATTCAGTACTTC | TRBV20-1 | NA | TRBD1 | TRBJ2-4
CASSLVTSGGHYNEQFF | TGTGCCAGCAGCTTAGTGACTAGCGGGGGCCACTACAATGAGCAGTTCTTC | TRBV7-2 | many | TRBD2 | TRBJ2-1
CSGKTGRPEAFF | TGCAGCGGGAAAACGGGTAGACCTGAAGCTTTCTTT | TRBV29-1 | NA | NA | TRBJ1-1
CASSLLGSYNSPLHF | TGTGCCAGCAGTTTGTTAGGTTCCTATAATTCACCCCTCCACTTT | TRBV27 | many | NA | TRBJ1-6
CSSGGGNQPQHF | TGCAGTTCCGGAGGGGGCAATCAGCCCCAGCATTTT | TRBV20-1 | NA | NA | TRBJ1-5
CASSPGGQYYEQYF | TGCGCCAGCAGCCCTGGGGGGCAGTACTACGAGCAGTACTTC | TRBV4-1 | few | NA | TRBJ2-7
CASSPPFLGIQETQYF | TGCGCCAGCAGTCCCCCTTTTTTAGGAATTCAAGAGACCCAGTACTTC | TRBV10-2 | many | NA | TRBJ2-5
CASSLSRERWQFF | TGTGCCAGCAGCTTAAGCCGGGAACGATGGCAGTTCTTC | TRBV7-9 | many | NA | TRBJ2-1
CASTYSDFNTGELFF | TGTGCCAGCACCTACTCTGATTTTAACACCGGGGAGCTGTTTTTT | TRBV6-6 | few | NA | TRBJ2-2
CASSLGAGQGNSPLHF | TGTGCCAGCAGCTTAGGGGCAGGACAGGGGAATTCACCCCTCCACTTT | TRBV7-2 | few | TRBD1 | TRBJ1-6
CASGTQPRGQGIGGYTF | TGTGCCAGCGGTACCCAGCCCAGGGGACAGGGGATTGGTGGCTACACCTTC | TRBV6-1 | NA | TRBD1 | TRBJ1-2
CAIMGGQEQFF | TGTGCCATCATGGGGGGCCAGGAGCAGTTCTTC | TRBV10-3 | NA | NA | TRBJ2-1
CSLLWSGGYNEQFF | TGCAGCTTACTCTGGTCGGGGGGCTACAATGAGCAGTTCTTC | TRBV29-1 | many | TRBD2 | TRBJ2-1
CASSSYPSGTIRYGYTF | TGTGCCAGCAGTTCTTATCCGAGTGGGACAATCCGCTATGGCTACACCTTC | TRBV12-3/TRBV12-4 | few | NA | TRBJ1-2
CASIRVVFQETQYF | TGTGCCAGCATACGGGTAGTGTTTCAAGAGACCCAGTACTTC | TRBV2 | many | NA | TRBJ2-5
CSVQTGYSNQPQHF | TGCAGCGTTCAAACAGGCTATAGCAATCAGCCCCAGCATTTT | TRBV29-1 | many | NA | TRBJ1-5
CASSPGPRREKLFF | TGTGCCAGCAGTCCAGGACCGAGGAGGGAAAAACTGTTTTTT | TRBV6-2/TRBV6-3 | many | NA | TRBJ1-4
CSVELSRDTLGNEQFF | TGCAGCGTTGAACTTAGCCGGGACACCCTTGGAAATGAGCAGTTCTTC | TRBV29-1 | few | NA | TRBJ2-1
CATSDMTTGELFF | TGTGCCACCAGTGATATGACGACCGGGGAGCTGTTTTTT | TRBV24-1 | NA | NA | TRBJ2-2
CASSLTGGTGHGYTF | TGTGCCAGCAGCTTAACCGGGGGTACAGGCCATGGCTACACCTTC | TRBV7-3 | many | NA | TRBJ1-2
CASSQDLARSGDPDTQYF | TGCGCCAGCAGCCAAGATCTGGCCCGTAGCGGGGACCCGGATACGCAGTATTTT | TRBV4-3 | few | TRBD2 | TRBJ2-3